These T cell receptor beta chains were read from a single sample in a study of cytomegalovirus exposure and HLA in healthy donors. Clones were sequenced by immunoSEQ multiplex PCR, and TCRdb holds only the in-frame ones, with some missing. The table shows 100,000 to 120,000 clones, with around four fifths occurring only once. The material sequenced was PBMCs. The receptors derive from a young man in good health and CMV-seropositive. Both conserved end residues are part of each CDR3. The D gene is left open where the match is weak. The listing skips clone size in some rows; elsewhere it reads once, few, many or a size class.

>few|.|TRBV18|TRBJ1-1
CASSPGAGVVAFF
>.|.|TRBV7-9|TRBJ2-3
CSSSWGGDISTDTQYF
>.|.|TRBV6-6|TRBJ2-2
CASSLTDANTGELFF
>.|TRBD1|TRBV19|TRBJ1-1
CASSYGTGVGAEAFF
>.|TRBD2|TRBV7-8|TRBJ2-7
CASSSGWAGEGEQYF
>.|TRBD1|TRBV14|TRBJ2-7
CASSQLQGRYYEQYF
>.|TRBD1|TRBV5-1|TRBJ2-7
CASSLGTGTVNYEQYF
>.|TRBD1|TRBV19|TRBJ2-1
CASSIADRGNEQFF
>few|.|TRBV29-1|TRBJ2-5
CSVVSPGFYQETQYF
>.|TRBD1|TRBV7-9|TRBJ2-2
CASSLRWDRMGTGELFF
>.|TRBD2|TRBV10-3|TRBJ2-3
CAINPTSVSDTQYF
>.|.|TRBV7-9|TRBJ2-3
CASSLVTGGTDTQYF